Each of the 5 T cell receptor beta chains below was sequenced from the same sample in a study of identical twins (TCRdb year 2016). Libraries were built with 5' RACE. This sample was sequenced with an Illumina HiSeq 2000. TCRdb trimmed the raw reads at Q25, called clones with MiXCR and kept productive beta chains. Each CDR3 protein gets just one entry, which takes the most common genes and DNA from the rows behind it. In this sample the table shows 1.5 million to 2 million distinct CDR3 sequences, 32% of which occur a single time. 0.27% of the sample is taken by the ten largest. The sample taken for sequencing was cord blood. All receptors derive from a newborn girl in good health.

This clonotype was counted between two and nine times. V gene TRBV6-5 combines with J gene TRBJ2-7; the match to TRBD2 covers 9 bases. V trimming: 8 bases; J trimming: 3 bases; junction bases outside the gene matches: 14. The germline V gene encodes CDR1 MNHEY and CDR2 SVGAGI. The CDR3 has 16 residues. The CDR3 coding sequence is TGTGCCAGCTCTCGACTAGCGGCAGGTATCTACTACGAGCAGTACTTC. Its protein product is CASSRLAAGIYYEQYF.

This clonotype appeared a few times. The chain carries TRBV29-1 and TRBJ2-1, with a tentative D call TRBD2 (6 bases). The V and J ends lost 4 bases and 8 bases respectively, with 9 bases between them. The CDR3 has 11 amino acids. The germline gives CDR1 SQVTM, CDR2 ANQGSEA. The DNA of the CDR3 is TGCAGCGTTGCATGGGGGGATGAGCAGTTCTTC. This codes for CSVAWGDEQFF.

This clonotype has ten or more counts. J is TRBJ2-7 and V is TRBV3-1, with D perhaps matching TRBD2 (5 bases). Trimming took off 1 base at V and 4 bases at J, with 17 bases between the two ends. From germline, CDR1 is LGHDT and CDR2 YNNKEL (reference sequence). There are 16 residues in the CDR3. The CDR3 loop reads CASSQAIGGPPYEQYF. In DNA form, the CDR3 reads TGTGCCAGCAGCCAAGCTATCGGAGGACCTCCTTACGAGCAGTACTTC.

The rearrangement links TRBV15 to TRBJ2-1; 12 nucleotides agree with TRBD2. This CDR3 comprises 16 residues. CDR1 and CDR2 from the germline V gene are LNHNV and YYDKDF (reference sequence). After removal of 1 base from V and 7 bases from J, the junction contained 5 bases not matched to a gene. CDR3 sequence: CATSRVSSGRENEQFF. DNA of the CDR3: TGTGCCACCAGCAGAGTCTCTAGCGGGAGGGAAAATGAGCAGTTCTTC.

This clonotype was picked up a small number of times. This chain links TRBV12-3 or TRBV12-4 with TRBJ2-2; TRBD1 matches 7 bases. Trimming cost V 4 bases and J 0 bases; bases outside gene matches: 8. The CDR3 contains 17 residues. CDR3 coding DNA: TGTGCCAGCAGTTACCCGGGGACAGCCACGAACACCGGGGAGCTGTTTTTT. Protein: CASSYPGTATNTGELFF.